This paragraph covers one TCR beta chain sequence. Its antigen remains unknown. The V gene end was trimmed by 8 bases and the J gene end by 8 bases; junction bases not matched to a gene: 8. The CDR3 sequence is 13 residues long. Germline assignment: CDR1 MDHEN and CDR2 SYDVKM. The sample comes from a study of post-analysis software for immune sequencing data. Study-wide results and caveats: Patients showed TRBV5-6, TRBV5-1 and TRBV20-1 among four to six TRBV segments more frequent than in controls. Among multiple sclerosis patients, normalized Chao1 diversity was significantly below that of controls.

Each TCR beta cDNA library carried unique molecular identifiers. The yield from approximately 1 to 10 million T cells was around 500,000 cDNA molecules in total. Each CDR3 protein is one row after TCRdb ran MiXCR on the PCR reads. The table shows around 190,000 distinct CDR3 sequences, with around 29% occurring only once. Sample: blood. The sequence was obtained from a girl aged 2 to 17 with multiple sclerosis. This chain connects TRBV28 to TRBJ1-3; 8 nucleotides agree with TRBD1. The CDR3, as DNA: TGTGCCAGCGCAGGACAGGGTCTCTACACCATATATTTT. Translating it yields CASAGQGLYTIYF. The entire variable domain, with the rest obtained from reference TRBV28 and TRBJ1-3, is as follows: DVKVTQSSRYLVKRTGEKVFLECVQDMDHENMFWYRQDPGLGLRLIYFSYDVKMKEKGDIPEGYSVSREKKERFSLILESASTNQTSMYLCASAGQGLYTIYFGEGSWLTVV.